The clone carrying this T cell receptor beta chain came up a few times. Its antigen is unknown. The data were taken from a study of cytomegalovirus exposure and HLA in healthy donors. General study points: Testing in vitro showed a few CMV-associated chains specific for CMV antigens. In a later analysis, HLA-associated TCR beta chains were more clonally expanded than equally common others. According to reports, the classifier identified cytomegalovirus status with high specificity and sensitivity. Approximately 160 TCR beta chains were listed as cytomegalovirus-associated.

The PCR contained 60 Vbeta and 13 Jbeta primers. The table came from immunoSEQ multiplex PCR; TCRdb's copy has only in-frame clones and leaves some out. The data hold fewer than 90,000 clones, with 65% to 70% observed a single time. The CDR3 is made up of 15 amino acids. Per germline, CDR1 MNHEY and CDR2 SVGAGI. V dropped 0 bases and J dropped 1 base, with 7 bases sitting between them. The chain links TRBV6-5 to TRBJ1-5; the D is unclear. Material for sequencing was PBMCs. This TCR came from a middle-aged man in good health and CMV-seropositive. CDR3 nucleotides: TGTGCCAGCAGTTACTCGACGGGGAGCAATCAGCCCCAGCATTTT. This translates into CASSYSTGSNQPQHF.